The sequence of this T cell receptor (beta chain) was determined in a study of CD8 T cells in Susac syndrome. Points from the study as a whole: An acknowledgment was made by the study that its TCR sequencing and HLA analysis involved relatively few individuals.

As concerns this clonotype: Its antigen is currently unknown.

TCR beta sequencing was performed on blood CD8+ and CD4+ T cells. Negative isolation yielded CD8+ and CD4+ T cells; FACS enriched TEMRA cells. Random hexamers served to reverse transcribe roughly 0.45 to 1 ug RNA. TCRdb reprocessed the immunoSEQ multiplex PCR reads via MiXCR and lists one record per CDR3 protein. Of roughly 200,000 distinct CDR3 sequences in the sample, 95% are singletons; the top ten hold 0.095% to 0.12%. The TCR comes from a human donor in good health. Input material: CD4+ T cells from PBMCs.

The CDR3 spells CASRGRVRGRTHAEQETQYF. CDR3 in DNA: TGTGCCAGCCGTGGGAGGGTGAGGGGCCGCACTCACGCCGAACAAGAGACCCAGTACTTC. The chain recombines TRBV6-1 with TRBJ2-5, with TRBD2 matching 7 bases. Trimming took 8 bases from V and 2 from J; bases not matched to a gene: 26. The CDR3 is made up of 20 amino acids. Germline assignment: CDR1 MNHNS and CDR2 SASEGT.